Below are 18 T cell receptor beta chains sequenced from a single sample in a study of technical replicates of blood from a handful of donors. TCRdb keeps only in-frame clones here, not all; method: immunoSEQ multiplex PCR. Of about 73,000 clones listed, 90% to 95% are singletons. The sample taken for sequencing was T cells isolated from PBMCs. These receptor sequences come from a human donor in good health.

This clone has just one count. The CDR3 here is CASSLLGTSGSTQYF. DNA of the CDR3: TGTGCCAGCAGTTTATTGGGGACTAGCGGGAGTACGCAGTACTTC. This chain links TRBV28 with TRBJ2-7, with TRBD2 matching 14 bases. The CDR3 loop spans 15 amino acids. V dropped 1 base and J dropped 9; count of bases not matched to a gene: 5. Germline V gives CDR1 MDHEN, CDR2 SYDVKM.

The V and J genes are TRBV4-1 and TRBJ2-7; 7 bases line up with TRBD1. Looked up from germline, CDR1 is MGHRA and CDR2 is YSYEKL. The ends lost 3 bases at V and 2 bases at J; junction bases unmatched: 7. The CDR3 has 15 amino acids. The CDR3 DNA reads TGCGCCAGCAGCCAGTTGACAGGGACGGCCTACGAGCAGTACTTC. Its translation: CASSQLTGTAYEQYF.

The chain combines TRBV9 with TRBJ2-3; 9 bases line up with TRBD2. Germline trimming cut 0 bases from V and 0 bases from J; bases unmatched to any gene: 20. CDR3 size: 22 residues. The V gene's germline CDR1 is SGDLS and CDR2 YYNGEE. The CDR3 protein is CASSVALVWGLAGTGSTDTQYF. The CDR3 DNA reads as TGTGCCAGCAGCGTAGCTTTGGTCTGGGGGCTAGCGGGAACGGGAAGCACAGATACGCAGTATTTT.

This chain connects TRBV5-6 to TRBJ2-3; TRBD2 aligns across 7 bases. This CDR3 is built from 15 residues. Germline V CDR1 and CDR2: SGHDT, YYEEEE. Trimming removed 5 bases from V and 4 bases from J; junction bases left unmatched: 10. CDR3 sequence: CASRVGFTSADTQYF. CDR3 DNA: TGTGCCAGCAGAGTAGGTTTTACTAGCGCAGATACGCAGTATTTT.

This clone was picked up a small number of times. The CDR3 coding sequence is TGCAGCGGTGTAAGCGGGAGGGGTGGGCCTGAGCAGTTCTTC. This translates into CSGVSGRGGPEQFF. This chain joins TRBV29-1 and TRBJ2-1; TRBD2 matches at 10 bases. CDR1 and CDR2 (germline): SQVTM, ANQGSEA. Trimming took 7 bases from V and 9 from J; bases not matched to a gene: 12. CDR3 length equals 14 residues.

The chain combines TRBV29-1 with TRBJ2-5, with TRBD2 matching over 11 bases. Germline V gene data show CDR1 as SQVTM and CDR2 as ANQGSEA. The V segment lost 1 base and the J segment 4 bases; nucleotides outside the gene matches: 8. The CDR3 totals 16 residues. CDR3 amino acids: CSVEAVSGGAGETQYF. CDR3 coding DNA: TGCAGCGTTGAAGCGGTTAGCGGGGGGGCAGGAGAGACCCAGTACTTC.

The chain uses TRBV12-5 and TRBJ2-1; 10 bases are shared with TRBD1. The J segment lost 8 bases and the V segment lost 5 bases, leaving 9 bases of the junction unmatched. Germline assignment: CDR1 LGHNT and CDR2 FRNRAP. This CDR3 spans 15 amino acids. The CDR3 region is CASGLRGQGNDEQFF. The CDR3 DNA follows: TGTGCTAGTGGTCTCAGGGGACAGGGGAACGATGAGCAGTTCTTC. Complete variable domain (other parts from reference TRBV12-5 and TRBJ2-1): DARVTQTPRHKVTEMGQEVTMRCQPILGHNTVFWYRQTMMQGLELLAYFRNRAPLDDSGMPKDRFSAEMPDATLATLKIQPSEPRDSAVYFCASGLRGQGNDEQFFGPGTRLTVL.

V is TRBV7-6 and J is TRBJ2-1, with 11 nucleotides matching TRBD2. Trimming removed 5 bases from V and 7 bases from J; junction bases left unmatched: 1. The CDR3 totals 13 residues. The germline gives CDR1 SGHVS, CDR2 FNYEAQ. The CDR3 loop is CASSPSGRNEQFF. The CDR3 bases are TGTGCCAGCAGCCCTAGCGGGAGGAATGAGCAGTTCTTC.

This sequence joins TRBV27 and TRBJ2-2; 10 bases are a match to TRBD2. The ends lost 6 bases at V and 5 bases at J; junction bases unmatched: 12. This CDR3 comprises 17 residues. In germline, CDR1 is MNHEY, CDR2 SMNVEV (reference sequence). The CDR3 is CASRMRASGSRTGELFF. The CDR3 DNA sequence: TGTGCCAGCAGAATGAGGGCTAGCGGGAGTCGTACCGGGGAGCTGTTTTTT.

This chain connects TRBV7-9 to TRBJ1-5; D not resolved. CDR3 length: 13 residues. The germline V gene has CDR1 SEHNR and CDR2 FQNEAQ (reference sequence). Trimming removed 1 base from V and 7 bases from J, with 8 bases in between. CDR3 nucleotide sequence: TGTGCCAGCAGCTTAGAGGGAGACCAGCCCCAGCATTTT. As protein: CASSLEGDQPQHF.

CDR3 DNA: TGCGCCAGCAGCTCAGGACCAGGGGACACCGGGGAGCTGTTTTTT. It codes for CASSSGPGDTGELFF. This rearrangement joins TRBV5-1 to TRBJ2-2; the D gene is possibly TRBD1 (6 bases). This CDR3 has 15 residues. The V end was cut by 3 bases, the J end by 3 bases, with 12 bases between. Per the germline V gene, CDR1 is SGHRS and CDR2 is YFSETQ.

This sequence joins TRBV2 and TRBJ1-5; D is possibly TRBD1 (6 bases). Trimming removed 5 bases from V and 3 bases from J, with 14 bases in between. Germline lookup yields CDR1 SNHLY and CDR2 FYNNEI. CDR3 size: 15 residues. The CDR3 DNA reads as TGTGCCAGCAGTTTTGACAGGCAGATCAATCAGCCCCAGCATTTT. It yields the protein CASSFDRQINQPQHF.

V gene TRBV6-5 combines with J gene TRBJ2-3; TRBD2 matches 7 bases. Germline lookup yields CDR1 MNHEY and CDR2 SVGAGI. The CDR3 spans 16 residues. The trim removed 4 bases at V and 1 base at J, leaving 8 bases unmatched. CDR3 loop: CASSLNGRPGTDTQYF. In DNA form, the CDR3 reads TGTGCCAGCAGTTTAAACGGGAGGCCAGGCACAGATACGCAGTATTTT.

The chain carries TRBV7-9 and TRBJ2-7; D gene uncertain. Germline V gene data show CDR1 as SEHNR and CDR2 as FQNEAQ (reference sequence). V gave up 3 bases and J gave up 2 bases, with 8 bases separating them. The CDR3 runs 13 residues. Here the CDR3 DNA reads TGTGCCAGCAGCTTTACAGCAGCCTACGAGCAGTACTTC. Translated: CASSFTAAYEQYF.

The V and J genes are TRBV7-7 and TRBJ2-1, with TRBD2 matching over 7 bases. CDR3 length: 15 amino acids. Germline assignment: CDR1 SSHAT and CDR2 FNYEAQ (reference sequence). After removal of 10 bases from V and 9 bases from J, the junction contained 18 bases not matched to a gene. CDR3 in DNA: TGTGCCACCTCACGGGCAGCGGGACCCAAGGGTGAGCAGTTCTTC. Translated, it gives CATSRAAGPKGEQFF.

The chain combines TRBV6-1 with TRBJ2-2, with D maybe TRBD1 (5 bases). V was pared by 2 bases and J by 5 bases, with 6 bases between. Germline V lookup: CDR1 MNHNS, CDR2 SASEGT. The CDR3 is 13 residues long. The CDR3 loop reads CASSEQGTGELFF. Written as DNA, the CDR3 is TGTGCCAGCAGTGAACAGGGAACCGGGGAGCTGTTTTTT.

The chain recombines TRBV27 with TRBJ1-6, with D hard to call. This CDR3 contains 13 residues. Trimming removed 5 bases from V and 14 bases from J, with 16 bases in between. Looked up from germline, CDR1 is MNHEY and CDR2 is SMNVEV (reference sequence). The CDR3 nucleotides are TGTGCCAGCAGTCCGCTTATACAATTCACCCTCCACTTT. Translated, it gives CASSPLIQFTLHF.

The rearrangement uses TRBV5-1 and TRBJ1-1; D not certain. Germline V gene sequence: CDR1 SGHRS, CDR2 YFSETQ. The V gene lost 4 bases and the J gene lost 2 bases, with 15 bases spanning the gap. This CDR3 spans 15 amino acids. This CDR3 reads CASSPGWGDNTEAFF. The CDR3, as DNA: TGCGCCAGCAGCCCGGGATGGGGAGATAACACTGAAGCTTTCTTT.